These 18 T cell receptor beta chains share one sample of origin, sequenced in a study of human T cells and chemical hapten exposure. This sample's time point: patch test 2, 6 weeks after DPC sensitization. The treatment denotes: therapeutic diphenylcyclopropenone sensitization with weekly scalp DPC. Before extraction, the whole blood was not fractionated, and total RNA was taken from it. TCRdb re-analysed the RACE reads in MiXCR, keeping a single row per CDR3 protein. Of approximately 46,000 distinct CDR3 sequences in the sample, 9.5% to 10% were seen once. The specimen comprised whole blood, sampled in connection with sensitization to the hapten diphenylcyclopropenone (DPC). The origin of the receptors is a woman aged 25 to 39 with alopecia areata. Some clones in this sample may be carry-over from other donors' samples.

About this clonotype: A much larger clone is a single base away; this may be a read error. The missing conserved phenylalanine or tryptophan at the end of this CDR3 makes a read error likely. The V call is TRBV5-1, the J call TRBJ1-1; 7 bases align to TRBD1. The CDR3 extends over 14 amino acids. The junction had 5 bases not matched to a gene; V was cut back by 2 bases and J by 4 bases. The germline V gene has CDR1 SGHRS and CDR2 YFSETQ. The CDR3 reads CASSLPSGGTEAFY. The CDR3 DNA follows: TGCGCCAGCAGCTTACCGTCAGGGGGCACTGAAGCTTTCTAT.

The sample holds a few counts of this clonotype. The J gene is TRBJ2-5, the V gene TRBV20-1; the D is unclear. CDR1 and CDR2 from the germline V gene are DFQATT and SNEGSKA (reference sequence). CDR3 length: 13 amino acids. The V end was cut by 3 bases, the J end by 1 base, with 9 bases between. The CDR3 sequence is CSASPGLQETQYF. The DNA of the CDR3 is TGCAGTGCTAGCCCGGGCCTCCAAGAGACCCAGTACTTC.

This clonotype was observed many times. V is TRBV7-2 and J is TRBJ2-2; D ambiguous. CDR1 is SGHTA and CDR2 is FQGNSA in the germline V gene. The V gene lost 2 bases and the J gene lost 8 bases, with 9 bases spanning the gap. The CDR3 loop spans 13 amino acids. The DNA for the CDR3 is TGTGCCAGCAGCTTAATGGGTCAGGGGGAGCTGTTTTTT. This encodes CASSLMGQGELFF. Supplemented by reference TRBV7-2 and TRBJ2-2, the full variable domain reads GAGVSQSPSNKVTEKGKDVELRCDPISGHTALYWYRQSLGQGLEFLIYFQGNSAPDKSGLPSDRFSAERTGGSVSTLTIQRTQQEDSAVYLCASSLMGQGELFFGEGSRLTVL.

This clonotype was observed many times. The chain employs TRBV10-3 and TRBJ2-6; 8 bases line up with TRBD1. This CDR3 is built from 17 residues. V shed 4 bases and J 1 base; nucleotides not matched to a gene: 6. Germline V CDR1 and CDR2: ENHRY, SYGVKD. The DNA for the CDR3 is TGTGCCATCAGTGCGGGCAGGGGGCTTTCTGGGGCCAACGTCCTGACTTTC. It is translated as CAISAGRGLSGANVLTF.

In this sample, this clonotype turned up many times. The genes are TRBV25-1 and TRBJ2-7; D possibly corresponds to TRBD2 (5 bases). Germline CDR1 MGHDK, CDR2 SYGVNS. The ends were cut back, 4 bases at V and 7 bases at J, with 23 bases in the middle. The CDR3 covers 16 residues. CDR3 sequence: CASSGPREGMRIEQYF. DNA for the CDR3: TGTGCCAGCAGTGGCCCCCGCGAGGGTATGCGGATTGAGCAGTACTTC.

This clonotype was found many times. This chain links TRBV15 with TRBJ1-5, with 12 bases fitting TRBD1. Germline CDR1 and CDR2: LNHNV and YYDKDF (reference sequence). V lost 5 bases to trimming and J lost 2 bases; unmatched junction nucleotides: 10. The CDR3 is 18 residues long. CDR3 nucleotide sequence: TGTGCCACCAGCCCCCGGGACAGGGGGCTGATCGGCAATCAGCCCCAGCATTTT. Protein sequence: CATSPRDRGLIGNQPQHF.

This clonotype was seen ten or more times. The chain links TRBV11-2 to TRBJ2-1, with 13 nucleotides matching TRBD2. After removal of 6 bases from V and 6 bases from J, the junction contained 5 bases not matched to a gene. Germline-derived CDR1 and CDR2 are SGHAT and FQNNGV. The CDR3 is made up of 15 amino acids. CDR3 region: CASSSGTSGANEQFF. CDR3 nucleotides: TGTGCCAGCAGTTCCGGGACTAGCGGGGCCAATGAGCAGTTCTTC. The full variable domain, with the rest looked up from reference TRBV11-2 and TRBJ2-1, is EAGVAQSPRYKIIEKRQSVAFWCNPISGHATLYWYQQILGQGPKLLIQFQNNGVVDDSQLPKDRFSAERLKGVDSTLKIQPAKLEDSAVYLCASSSGTSGANEQFFGPGTRLTVL.

This clonotype was observed at least ten times. The V gene is TRBV7-9, the J gene TRBJ1-2, with D unclear. Germline V gene lookup returns CDR1 SEHNR and CDR2 FQNEAQ (reference sequence). The V and J ends lost 1 base and 2 bases respectively, with 8 bases between them. The CDR3 length is 14 residues. The CDR3 nucleotides are TGTGCCAGCAGCTTAGACACGCTGAACTATGGCTACACCTTC. This gives the protein CASSLDTLNYGYTF. The entire variable domain, with the rest obtained from reference TRBV7-9 and TRBJ1-2, is as follows: DTGVSQNPRHKITKRGQNVTFRCDPISEHNRLYWYRQTLGQGPEFLTYFQNEAQLEKSRLLSDRFSAERPKGSFSTLEIQRTEQGDSAMYLCASSLDTLNYGYTFGSGTRLTVV.

The gene calls are TRBV19 and TRBJ2-4; possibly TRBD2 for D (5 bases). V was shortened by 6 bases and J by 5 bases, with 14 bases between the two germline ends. Germline V CDR1 and CDR2: LNHDA, SQIVND (reference sequence). CDR3 length: 14 residues. For the CDR3, the DNA is TGTGCCAGTAGCTTTCCCGACTACCAAAACATTCAGTACTTC. Translated: CASSFPDYQNIQYF. Using reference TRBV19 and TRBJ2-4 for the parts outside the CDR3, the full variable domain is DGGITQSPKYLFRKEGQNVTLSCEQNLNHDAMYWYRQDPGQGLRLIYYSQIVNDFQKGDIAEGYSVSREKKESFPLTVTSAQKNPTAFYLCASSFPDYQNIQYFGAGTRLSVL.

The rearrangement links TRBV5-8 to TRBJ2-7; TRBD1 is a possible D gene (6 bases). Germline lookup yields CDR1 SGHTS and CDR2 YDEGEE. V lost 1 base to trimming and J lost 3 bases, with 8 bases between them. The CDR3 length is 13 residues. CDR3 coding DNA: TGTGCCAGCAGCTTGAGGACAGTCTACGAGCAGTACTTC. Protein: CASSLRTVYEQYF.

In this sample, this clonotype turned up a few times. The chain uses TRBV7-2 and TRBJ1-6, with 7 bases identical to TRBD1. The V segment lost 5 bases and the J segment 13 bases; nucleotides outside the gene matches: 14. The CDR3 is 15 residues long. From germline, CDR1 is SGHTA and CDR2 FQGNSA. DNA of the CDR3: TGTGCCAGCAGCATCCAGACAGGGCTTCCCGATCCCCTCCACTTT. This sequence encodes CASSIQTGLPDPLHF. The variable domain in full, with the rest retrieved from reference TRBV7-2 and TRBJ1-6, is GAGVSQSPSNKVTEKGKDVELRCDPISGHTALYWYRQSLGQGLEFLIYFQGNSAPDKSGLPSDRFSAERTGGSVSTLTIQRTQQEDSAVYLCASSIQTGLPDPLHFGNGTRLTVT.

This clonotype was seen only a few times. J is TRBJ2-3 and V is TRBV6-5; no clear D gene. Germline CDR1 is MNHEY and CDR2 is SVGAGI. Trimming left V 6 bases short and J 2 bases short, with 9 bases between. The CDR3 is made up of 13 amino acids. The CDR3 sequence is CASSFTFTDTQYF. The CDR3 coding sequence is TGTGCCAGCAGCTTTACATTCACAGATACGCAGTATTTT.

The J gene is TRBJ2-1, the V gene TRBV28; D unresolved. The CDR3 has 13 amino acids. The V end lost 3 bases, the J end lost 6 bases, and 9 bases lay between the germline ends. Looked up from germline, CDR1 is MDHEN and CDR2 is SYDVKM. CDR3 sequence reads: CASSLLWGNEQFF. The CDR3 nucleotides read TGTGCCAGCAGTTTGCTGTGGGGCAATGAGCAGTTCTTC.

This clonotype was seen a handful of times. The V and J genes are TRBV19 and TRBJ2-7, with 7 bases aligning to TRBD1. Germline V gene sequence: CDR1 LNHDA, CDR2 SQIVND (reference sequence). This CDR3 has 15 residues. With 6 bases clipped from V and 7 bases from J, the junction kept 15 bases outside the gene matches. CDR3 amino acids: CASSRPGQPNEEQYF. The DNA for the CDR3 is TGTGCCAGTAGCCGACCGGGACAGCCTAATGAAGAGCAGTACTTC.

This sequence joins TRBV12-3 or TRBV12-4 and TRBJ2-4; D uncertain. The germline V and J ends were trimmed by 5 bases and 0 bases, with 17 bases remaining between them. CDR3 size: 17 residues. As DNA, the CDR3 is TGTGCCAGCAGTACCGTTAGCCAGGCTCTAGCCAAAAACATTCAGTACTTC. Its translation: CASSTVSQALAKNIQYF.

This clonotype was seen a handful of times. V usage is TRBV7-2 and J usage is TRBJ1-1; D unclear. V gave up 5 bases and J gave up 0 bases, with 13 bases separating them. There are 15 residues in the CDR3. Germline V gives CDR1 SGHTA, CDR2 FQGNSA. The CDR3 is CASSPGETMNTEAFF. For the CDR3, the DNA is TGTGCCAGCAGCCCCGGGGAAACCATGAACACTGAAGCTTTCTTT.

The table lists this clonotype with a few counts. The chain links TRBV7-3 to TRBJ2-7, with D possibly being TRBD1 or TRBD2 (5 bases each). Germline V CDR1 and CDR2: SGHTA, FQGTGA. Trimming cost V 5 bases and J 7 bases, with 18 bases left between them. CDR3 length: 14 residues. The CDR3 reads CASSPGPSEGEQYF. The DNA for the CDR3 is TGTGCCAGCAGCCCTGGTCCCTCCGAGGGGGAGCAGTACTTC.

The chain couples TRBV7-2 to TRBJ2-3; 8 bases line up with TRBD2. Unmatched junction bases numbered 7, after V lost 1 base and J lost 4 bases. CDR1 is SGHTA, CDR2 FQGNSA, per germline. The CDR3 spans 16 residues. CDR3 in amino acids: CASSLGRGARSDTQYF. In DNA form, the CDR3 reads TGTGCCAGCAGCTTAGGGCGGGGGGCCCGCTCAGATACGCAGTATTTT.